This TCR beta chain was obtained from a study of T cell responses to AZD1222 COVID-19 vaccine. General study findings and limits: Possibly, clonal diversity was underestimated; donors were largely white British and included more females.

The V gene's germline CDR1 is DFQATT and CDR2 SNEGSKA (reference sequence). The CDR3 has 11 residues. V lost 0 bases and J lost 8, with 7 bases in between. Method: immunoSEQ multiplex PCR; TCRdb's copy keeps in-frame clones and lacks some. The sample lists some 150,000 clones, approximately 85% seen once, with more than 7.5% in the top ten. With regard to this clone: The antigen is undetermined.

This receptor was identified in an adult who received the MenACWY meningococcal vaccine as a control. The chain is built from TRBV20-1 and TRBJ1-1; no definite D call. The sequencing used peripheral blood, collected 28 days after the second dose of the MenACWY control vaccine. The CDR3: CSAREWEEAFF. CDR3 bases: TGCAGTGCTAGAGAATGGGAGGAAGCTTTCTTT.